This T cell receptor (beta chain) was documented in a study of PD-L1 blockade in urothelial cancer. Germline lookup yields CDR1 SGHRS and CDR2 YFSETQ. This CDR3 comprises 16 residues. The V end was cut by 2 bases, the J end by 3 bases, with 17 bases between. The assay was immunoSEQ multiplex PCR, and TCRdb's table has in-frame clones only and misses some. The sample comprises about 52,000 clones, approximately 80% of which are singletons, and around 3.6% rests with the top ten. The TCR originated in a man between 65 and 85 years old with urothelial cancer. The chain employs TRBV5-1 and TRBJ1-2; no clear D. The sequences come from PBMCs, collected around atezolizumab (anti-PD-L1) treatment. The CDR3 DNA follows: TGCGCCAGCAGCTTTAAGATAGGAGGGTGGGACTATGGCTACACCTTC. Its protein is CASSFKIGGWDYGYTF. The entire variable domain, with the rest obtained from reference TRBV5-1 and TRBJ1-2, is as follows: KAGVTQTPRYLIKTRGQQVTLSCSPISGHRSVSWYQQTPGQGLQFLFEYFSETQRNKGNFPGRFSGRQFSNSRSEMNVSTLELGDSALYLCASSFKIGGWDYGYTFGSGTRLTVV.